The source of this T cell receptor (beta chain) is a study of cytomegalovirus exposure and HLA in healthy donors. Germline-derived CDR1 and CDR2 are KGHSH and LQKENI. The ends lost 2 bases at V and 0 bases at J; junction bases unmatched: 20. The CDR3 contains 21 residues. The PCR was carried out with 60 Vbeta primers and 13 Jbeta primers. TCRdb keeps only in-frame clones here, not all; method: immunoSEQ multiplex PCR. The sample has 100,000 to 150,000 clones, 83% seen once. Sequencing used PBMCs. The gene calls are TRBV18 and TRBJ2-7; TRBD2 matches 9 bases. This receptor was identified in a girl under 10 years old in good health and CMV-seronegative. The CDR3 reads CASSPMFPTRGGLVFSYEQYF. In DNA form, the CDR3 reads TGTGCCAGCTCACCAATGTTCCCTACGCGGGGGGGCCTGGTATTCTCCTACGAGCAGTACTTC.